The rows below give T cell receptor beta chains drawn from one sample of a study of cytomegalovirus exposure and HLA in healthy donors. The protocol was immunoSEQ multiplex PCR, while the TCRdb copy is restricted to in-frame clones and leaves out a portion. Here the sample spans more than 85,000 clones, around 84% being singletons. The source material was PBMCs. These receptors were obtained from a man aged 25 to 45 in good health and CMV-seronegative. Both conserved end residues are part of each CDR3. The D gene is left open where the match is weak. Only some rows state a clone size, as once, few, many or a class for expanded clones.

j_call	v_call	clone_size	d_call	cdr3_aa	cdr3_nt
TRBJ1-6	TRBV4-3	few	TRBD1	CASSPDRDRGSPLHF	TGCGCCAGCAGCCCCGACAGGGATCGTGGATCACCCCTCCACTTT
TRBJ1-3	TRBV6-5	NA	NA	CASSYRWSSGNTIYF	TGTGCCAGCAGTTACCGGTGGTCATCTGGAAACACCATATATTTT
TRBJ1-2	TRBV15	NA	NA	CATSRTGYGYTF	TGTGCCACCAGCAGGACAGGATATGGCTACACCTTC
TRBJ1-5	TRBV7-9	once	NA	CASSSGTGEGQPQHF	TGTGCCAGCAGCTCCGGGACTGGGGAGGGTCAGCCCCAGCATTTT
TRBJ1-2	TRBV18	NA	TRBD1	CASSAADREVSGYTF	TGTGCCAGCTCAGCCGCGGACAGGGAAGTTAGCGGCTACACCTTC
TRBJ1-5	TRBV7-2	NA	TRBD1	CASSGTGIQPQHF	TGTGCCAGCAGCGGGACAGGGATTCAGCCCCAGCATTTT
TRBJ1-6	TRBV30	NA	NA	CAWGGANSPLHF	TGTGCCTGGGGGGGGGCTAATTCACCCCTCCACTTT
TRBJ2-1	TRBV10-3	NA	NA	CAIRGDSNREQFF	TGTGCCATCAGGGGGGACTCCAATCGTGAGCAGTTCTTC
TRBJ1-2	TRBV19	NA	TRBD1	CASSPSGQGSRYGYTF	TGTGCCAGTAGTCCATCCGGACAGGGAAGCCGTTATGGCTACACCTTC
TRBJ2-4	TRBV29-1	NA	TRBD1	CSVEYYRGPGNIQYF	TGCAGCGTTGAATACTACAGGGGGCCTGGTAACATTCAGTACTTC
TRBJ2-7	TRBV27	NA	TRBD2	CASSGAGGYYEQYF	TGTGCCAGCAGTGGCGCGGGGGGTTACTACGAGCAGTACTTC
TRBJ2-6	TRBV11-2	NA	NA	CASSLVAGEPVGANVLTF	TGTGCCAGCAGCTTAGTTGCGGGCGAGCCTGTCGGGGCCAACGTCCTGACTTTC
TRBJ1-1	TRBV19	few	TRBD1	CASSIGTGRRTEAFF	TGTGCCAGTAGTATAGGGACAGGGAGGAGGACTGAAGCTTTCTTT
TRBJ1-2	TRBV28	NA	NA	CASSLRLGYTF	TGTGCCAGCAGTTTAAGACTAGGCTACACCTTC
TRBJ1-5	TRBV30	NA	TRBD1	CAWSVKQGVPPLNQPQHF	TGTGCCTGGAGTGTAAAGCAGGGGGTCCCCCCGTTGAATCAGCCCCAGCATTTT
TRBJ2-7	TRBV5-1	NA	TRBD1	CASSLAGTEYVEQYF	TGCGCCAGCAGCTTGGCCGGGACAGAGTACGTCGAGCAGTACTTC
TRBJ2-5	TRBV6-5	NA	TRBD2	CASSPGGGETQYF	TGTGCCAGCAGTCCGGGAGGGGGGGAGACCCAGTACTTC
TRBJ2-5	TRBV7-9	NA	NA	CASSVGRFSGRKETQYF	TGTGCCAGCAGCGTCGGTCGGTTTAGCGGCAGGAAAGAGACCCAGTACTTC
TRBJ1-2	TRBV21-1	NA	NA	CASSREGALIRTSPYTF	TGTGCCAGCAGCAGGGAGGGAGCGTTAATTCGGACCAGCCCCTACACCTTC
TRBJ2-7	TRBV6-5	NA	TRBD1	CASSTTGVSYEQYF	TGTGCCAGCAGTACGACAGGGGTCTCCTACGAGCAGTACTTC
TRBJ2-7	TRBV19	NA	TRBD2	CASSIRGSSYEQYF	TGTGCCAGTAGTATCCGCGGGAGCTCCTACGAGCAGTACTTC
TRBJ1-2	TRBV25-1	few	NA	CASSERFRVSGYTF	TGTGCCAGCAGCGAGCGATTCAGGGTCTCTGGCTACACCTTC
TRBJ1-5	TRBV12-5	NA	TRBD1	CASGLVRLGGKDQPQHF	TGTGCTAGTGGTTTGGTACGTTTAGGGGGCAAGGATCAGCCCCAGCATTTT